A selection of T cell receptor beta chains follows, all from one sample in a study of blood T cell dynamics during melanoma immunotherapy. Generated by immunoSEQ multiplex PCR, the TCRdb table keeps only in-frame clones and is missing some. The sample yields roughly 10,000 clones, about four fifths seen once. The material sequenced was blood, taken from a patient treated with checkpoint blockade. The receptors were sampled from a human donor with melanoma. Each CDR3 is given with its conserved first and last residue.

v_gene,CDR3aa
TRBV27,CASSLGRNQPQHF
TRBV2,CASREVGTPKETQYF
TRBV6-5,CASSGTSGGPGELFF
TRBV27,CASSFVGTGELFF
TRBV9,CASSPRPIGLAGGRSTDTQYF
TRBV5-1,CASRSGGGTGELFF
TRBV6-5,CASSLEVEAFF
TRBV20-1,CSARWGAAFF
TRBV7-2,CASRGGLAGAPSTDTQYF
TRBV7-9,CASSLFPWQPQHF
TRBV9,CASSPYGKGAYEQYF
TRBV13,CASSRSGGTNTGELFF
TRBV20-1,CSARDPYEQYF
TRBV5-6,CASSFRTGSYEQYF
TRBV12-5,CASGRANSGNTIYF
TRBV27,CASSQQGGSYGYTF
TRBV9,CASSVQAGGNAGELFF
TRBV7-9,CASSPSPGRRGRTDTQYF
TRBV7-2,CASSRGRGGNPQETQYF
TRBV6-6,CASRIDRNQPQHF
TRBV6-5,CASSYSGGNQPQHF
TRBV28,CASSYNILSRPQGGMNTEAFF
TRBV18,CASSRDRGGSYNEQFF
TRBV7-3,CASSSGPGREQYF
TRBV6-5,CASSYSPGNTEAFF
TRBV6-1,CASSETGAGYGYTF
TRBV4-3,CASSQEWGANQPQHF
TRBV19,CASSAWKAGEQGTQYF
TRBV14,CASSQNGAGRVNEQFF
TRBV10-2,CASNTDGSNYGYTF
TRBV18,CASSPLGQGHNEQFF
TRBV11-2,CASSRGQGAPYEQYF
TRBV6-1,CASYGGRSAFF
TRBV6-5,CASSYVGVGNTIYF
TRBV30,CAWSAPWRGFQPQHF
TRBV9,CASSDGQGMQYF
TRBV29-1,CSVDPTGEVYGYTF
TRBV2,CASSEEAGGRSEQFF
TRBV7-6,CASSLARVNNSPLHF
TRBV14,CASSLGAGGRHNEQFF
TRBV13,CASSLEGRRGYNEQFF
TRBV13,CASSLSDRGTEAFF
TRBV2,CASIPGQTNTGELFF
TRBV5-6,CASSLRGLAGNQPQHF
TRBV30,CAWNDGESIATNEKLFF
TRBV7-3,CASSMDRLTEAFF
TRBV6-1,CASRDREGTEAFF
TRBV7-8,CASSPFQGVTEAFF
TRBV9,CASSTRTSGASETQYF
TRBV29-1,CSANPGGAGEKLFF
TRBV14,CASSQYNNEQFF
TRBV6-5,CASSTMNTEAFF
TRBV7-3,CASSLMGGSTTDTQYF
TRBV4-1,CASSQGPGQSPYEQYF
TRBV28,CASSLRGNTEAFF